Listed here is a single T cell receptor (beta chain). What it recognizes is unknown. The source of the sample is a study of graft-versus-host responses after intestinal transplantation. Overall study findings and caveats: Among circulating GvH clones, peak levels were associated with early post-transplant declines in HvG clones. GvH clones detected in recipient marrow included some appearing first in ileum or blood.

Using immunoSEQ multiplex PCR, the repertoire was profiled, and TCRdb retains in-frame clones only, with some absent. The sample includes roughly 92,000 clones, about 85% of them seen just once. The TCR was taken from a human donor who was the organ donor for an intestinal transplant. The material was unstimulated CD4+ T cells sorted from spleen or lymph node cells, obtained before transplant.

As DNA, the CDR3 is TGCGCCAGCAGCGGACTAGTTACTTGGACCGGGGAGCTGTTTTTT. This encodes CASSGLVTWTGELFF. The chain links TRBV5-1 to TRBJ2-2; 7 bases match TRBD2. The CDR3 is 15 residues long. The V segment lost 4 bases and the J segment 5 bases; nucleotides outside the gene matches: 8. Germline values: CDR1 SGHRS, CDR2 YFSETQ.